Below, 6 T cell receptor beta chains from the same sample are listed, as sequenced in a study of shared clonotypes between healthy human individuals. In the naive CD8 group, cells lacked CD45RO and were positively selected for CCR7, so terminally differentiated effector memory CD45RA+ cells were left out. The table came from immunoSEQ multiplex PCR; TCRdb's copy has only in-frame clones and leaves some out. The profile shows approximately 1.9 million clones, around 93% of them singletons. Sequencing was performed on naive CD8+ T cells from PBMCs. The receptors stem from a young man in good health. Some clones in this sample may be carry-over from other donors' samples.

In its sample, this clone was seen once. The chain recombines TRBV9 with TRBJ1-3; 7 bases fit TRBD1. V lost 0 bases to trimming and J lost 1 base; unmatched junction nucleotides: 7. CDR3 length: 17 residues. Germline V CDR1 and CDR2: SGDLS, YYNGEE. The DNA of the CDR3 is TGTGCCAGCAGCGTAGCTCGGGACAGCCGATCTGGAAACACCATATATTTT. As protein: CASSVARDSRSGNTIYF.

This chain links TRBV14 with TRBJ2-2; D unresolved. The CDR3 is made up of 12 amino acids. Germline V gene sequence: CDR1 SGHDN, CDR2 FVKESK. The ends were cut back, 1 base at V and 7 bases at J, with 4 bases in the middle. The CDR3 loop reads CASSQVGGELFF. CDR3 coding DNA: TGTGCCAGCAGCCAAGTGGGCGGGGAGCTGTTTTTT.

The V gene is TRBV7-9, the J gene TRBJ2-5; 8 bases fit TRBD2. Near its end, the DNA agrees better with TRBJ2-7, so the J call may be wrong. Germline V gives CDR1 SEHNR, CDR2 FQNEAQ (reference sequence). This CDR3 spans 17 amino acids. The CDR3 is CASSPRPQRENSYEQYF. In nucleotides, the CDR3 is TGTGCCAGCAGCCCCCGTCCCCAGCGGGAGAATTCCTACGAGCAGTACTTC.

The chain couples TRBV2 to TRBJ2-2; 14 bases are shared with TRBD2. The junction had 4 bases not matched to a gene; V was cut back by 6 bases and J by 4 bases. Germline CDR1 is SNHLY and CDR2 is FYNNEI. This CDR3 is 16 amino acids long. The DNA of the CDR3 is TGTGCCAGCAGGGGACTAGCGGGAGATATCACCGGGGAGCTGTTTTTT. Encoded protein: CASRGLAGDITGELFF.

The gene calls are TRBV25-1 and TRBJ2-6; the D gene could be TRBD1 or TRBD2 (5 bases each). The CDR3 has 18 residues. Germline CDR1 is MGHDK and CDR2 is SYGVNS. Trimming removed 3 bases at V and 0 bases at J, with 15 bases between. The CDR3 here is CASSDPRDPYSGANVLTF. CDR3 nucleotides: TGTGCCAGCAGTGATCCCCGGGACCCTTACTCTGGGGCCAACGTCCTGACTTTC.

The gene calls are TRBV6-1 and TRBJ2-4; 12 bases align to TRBD2. Looked up from germline, CDR1 is MNHNS and CDR2 is SASEGT. The junction had 5 bases not matched to a gene; V was cut back by 2 bases and J by 0 bases. The CDR3 is 18 amino acids. CDR3 amino acids: CASSEWGLAGGAKNIQYF. The DNA of the CDR3 is TGTGCCAGCAGTGAATGGGGACTAGCGGGCGGAGCCAAAAACATTCAGTACTTC.